The next 18 T cell receptor beta chains were all read from a single sample in a study of CXCR3-negative and CXCR3-positive naive CD8 T cells. The method, 5' RACE with UMI labels, was used to prepare the TRB cDNA libraries. TCRdb reprocessed the 5' RACE reads, keeping one entry per CDR3 protein, no DNA. The sample holds about 38,000 distinct CDR3 sequences. The sequenced material came from memory CD8+ T cells from blood. These receptors came from a human donor in good health. Some clones in this sample may be carry-over from other donors' samples.

The rearrangement joins TRBV7-9 to TRBJ2-2. Germline CDR1 SEHNR, CDR2 FQNEAQ (reference sequence). This CDR3 comprises 12 residues. The CDR3 sequence: CAIGANTGELFF.

The gene calls are TRBV4-3 and TRBJ1-2; TCRdb proposes TRBD1, but this gene call is untestable without DNA. This CDR3 has 15 residues. Germline CDR1 reads LGHNA; CDR2 reads YSLEER. CDR3 loop: CASSQDLGRGLGYTF.

J is TRBJ2-7 and V is TRBV20-1. From germline, CDR1 is DFQATT and CDR2 SNEGSKA (reference sequence). The CDR3 length is 13 residues. The CDR3 protein is CSARGRGPYEQYF.

CDR3 sequence reads: CASSYPGVDEQFF. J is TRBJ2-1 and V is TRBV6-5. The CDR3 loop spans 13 amino acids. Germline V gives CDR1 MNHEY, CDR2 SVGAGI.

The chain joins TRBV29-1 to TRBJ2-3; with no DNA, the TCRdb D assignment of TRBD1 cannot be verified. Germline CDR1 is SQVTM and CDR2 is ANQGSEA. This CDR3 comprises 15 residues. Here the CDR3 reads CSAEPSGEFTDTQYF.

The chain employs TRBV15 and TRBJ2-5; as DNA is missing, the TRBD1 call by TCRdb cannot be tested. CDR1 and CDR2 from the germline V gene are LNHNV and YYDKDF (reference sequence). The length of the CDR3 is 15 residues. The CDR3 region is CATSTQGARGETQYF. Drawing the rest from reference TRBV15 and TRBJ2-5, the complete variable domain is DAMVIQNPRYQVTQFGKPVTLSCSQTLNHNVMYWYQQKSSQAPKLLFHYYDKDFNNEADTPDNFQSRRPNTSFCFLDIRSPGLGDTAMYLCATSTQGARGETQYFGPGTRLLVL.

The chain joins TRBV4-3 to TRBJ2-6. The CDR3 extends over 16 amino acids. Germline V lookup: CDR1 LGHNA, CDR2 YSLEER. CDR3 sequence: CASSQDSIGGANVLTF.

V is TRBV27 and J is TRBJ2-7; the D call of TRBD1 rests on TCRdb alone, since no DNA is present to check it. Germline lookup yields CDR1 MNHEY and CDR2 SMNVEV (reference sequence). The CDR3 spans 15 residues. CDR3 sequence reads: CASSFTSGQLREQYF.

V gene TRBV5-1 combines with J gene TRBJ2-1; no DNA is available, so the TRBD1 call from TCRdb remains unchecked. The length of the CDR3 is 15 residues. Germline V lookup: CDR1 SGHRS, CDR2 YFSETQ. The CDR3 sequence: CASYNRGSPYNEQFF.

The J gene is TRBJ1-6, the V gene TRBV20-1; TCRdb indicates TRBD1, and absent DNA this call remains unverified. This CDR3 has 15 amino acids. Per germline, CDR1 DFQATT and CDR2 SNEGSKA (reference sequence). CDR3 region: CSATPVGQENSPLHF.

The J gene is TRBJ1-1, the V gene TRBV4-3. The germline gives CDR1 LGHNA, CDR2 YSLEER. The CDR3 contains 12 residues. The CDR3 loop is CASSQGLGQAFF.

The rearrangement joins TRBV11-2 to TRBJ2-7; TCRdb indicates TRBD2, and absent DNA this call remains unverified. The CDR3 extends over 15 amino acids. Germline assignment: CDR1 SGHAT and CDR2 FQNNGV. CDR3: CASSQTAGKNYEQYF.

This sequence joins TRBV28 and TRBJ2-1. Germline V lookup: CDR1 MDHEN, CDR2 SYDVKM. The CDR3 covers 14 residues. The CDR3 protein is CASSLLGDTDEQFF. The whole variable domain, remainder taken from reference TRBV28 and TRBJ2-1, is DVKVTQSSRYLVKRTGEKVFLECVQDMDHENMFWYRQDPGLGLRLIYFSYDVKMKEKGDIPEGYSVSREKKERFSLILESASTNQTSMYLCASSLLGDTDEQFFGPGTRLTVL.

The chain uses TRBV25-1 and TRBJ1-2; as DNA is missing, the TRBD1 call by TCRdb cannot be tested. The germline V gene encodes CDR1 MGHDK and CDR2 SYGVNS. There are 15 residues in the CDR3. CDR3 sequence: CASSEVGGEFYGYTF.

This rearrangement joins TRBV19 to TRBJ1-3. This CDR3 is 16 amino acids long. Per the germline V gene, CDR1 is LNHDA and CDR2 is SQIVND (reference sequence). CDR3 in amino acids: CASSEDYGGSGNTIYF. Drawing the rest from reference TRBV19 and TRBJ1-3, the complete variable domain is DGGITQSPKYLFRKEGQNVTLSCEQNLNHDAMYWYRQDPGQGLRLIYYSQIVNDFQKGDIAEGYSVSREKKESFPLTVTSAQKNPTAFYLCASSEDYGGSGNTIYFGEGSWLTVV.

This chain connects TRBV20-1 to TRBJ2-1. From germline, CDR1 is DFQATT and CDR2 SNEGSKA (reference sequence). The CDR3 spans 14 residues. CDR3 residues: CSASGSSSYNEQFF.

This chain joins TRBV18 and TRBJ1-1. CDR3 size: 14 residues. Germline V gene lookup returns CDR1 KGHSH and CDR2 LQKENI. CDR3 amino acids: CASSPPVMNTEAFF.

The V call is TRBV5-1, the J call TRBJ2-1. Per germline, CDR1 SGHRS and CDR2 YFSETQ. CDR3 length: 15 amino acids. CDR3 loop: CASSLASRQLDEQFF.